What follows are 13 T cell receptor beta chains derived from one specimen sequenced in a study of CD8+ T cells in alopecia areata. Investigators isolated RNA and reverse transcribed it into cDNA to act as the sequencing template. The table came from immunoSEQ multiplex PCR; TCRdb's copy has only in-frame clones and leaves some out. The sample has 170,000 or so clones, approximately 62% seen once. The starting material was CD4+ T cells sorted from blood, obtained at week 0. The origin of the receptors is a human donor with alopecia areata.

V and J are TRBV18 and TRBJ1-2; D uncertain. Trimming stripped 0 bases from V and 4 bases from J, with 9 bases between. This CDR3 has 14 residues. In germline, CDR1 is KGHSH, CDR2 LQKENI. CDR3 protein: CASSPPSQLYGYTF. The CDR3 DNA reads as TGTGCCAGCTCACCACCGTCGCAGCTCTATGGCTACACCTTC. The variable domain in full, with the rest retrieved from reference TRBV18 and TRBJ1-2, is NAGVMQNPRHLVRRRGQEARLRCSPMKGHSHVYWYRQLPEEGLKFMVYLQKENIIDESGMPKERFSAEFPKEGPSILRIQQVVRGDSAAYFCASSPPSQLYGYTFGSGTRLTVV.

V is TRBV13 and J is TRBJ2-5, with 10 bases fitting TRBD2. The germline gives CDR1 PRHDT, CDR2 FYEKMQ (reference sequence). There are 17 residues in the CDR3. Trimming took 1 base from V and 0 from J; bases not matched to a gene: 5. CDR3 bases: TGTGCCAGCAGCTTAGCTGGACTAGCGGCGAACCAAGAGACCCAGTACTTC. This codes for CASSLAGLAANQETQYF.

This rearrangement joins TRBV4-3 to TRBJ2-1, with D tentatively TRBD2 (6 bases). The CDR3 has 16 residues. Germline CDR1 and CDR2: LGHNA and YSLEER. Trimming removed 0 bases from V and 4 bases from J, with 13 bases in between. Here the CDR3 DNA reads TGCGCCAGCAGCCAAGATTTGCTAGCGCCTTACAATGAGCAGTTCTTC. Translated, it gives CASSQDLLAPYNEQFF.

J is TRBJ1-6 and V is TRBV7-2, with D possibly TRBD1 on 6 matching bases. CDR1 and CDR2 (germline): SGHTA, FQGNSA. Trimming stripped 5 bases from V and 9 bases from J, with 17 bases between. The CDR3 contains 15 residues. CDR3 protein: CASSALGQIGSPLHF. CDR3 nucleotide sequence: TGTGCCAGCAGCGCGCTAGGACAGATAGGTTCACCCCTCCACTTT.

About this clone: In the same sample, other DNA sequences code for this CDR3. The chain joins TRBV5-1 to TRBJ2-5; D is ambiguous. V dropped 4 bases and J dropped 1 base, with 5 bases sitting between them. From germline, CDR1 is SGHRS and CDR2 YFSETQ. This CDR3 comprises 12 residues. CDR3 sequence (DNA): TGCGCCAGCAGCCTTGCCCAAGAGACCCAGTACTTC. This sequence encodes CASSLAQETQYF.

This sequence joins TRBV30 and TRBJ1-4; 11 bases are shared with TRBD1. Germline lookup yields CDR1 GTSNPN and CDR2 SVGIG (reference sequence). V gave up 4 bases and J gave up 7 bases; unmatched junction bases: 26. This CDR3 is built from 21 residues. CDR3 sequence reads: CAWTQKTGLIQRTGGGEKLFF. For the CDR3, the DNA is TGTGCCTGGACCCAAAAGACGGGACTTATCCAGAGGACAGGGGGCGGTGAAAAACTGTTTTTT. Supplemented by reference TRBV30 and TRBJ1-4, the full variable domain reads SQTIHQWPATLVQPVGSPLSLECTVEGTSNPNLYWYRQAAGRGLQLLFYSVGIGQISSEVPQNLSASRPQDRQFILSSKKLLLSDSGFYLCAWTQKTGLIQRTGGGEKLFFGSGTQLSVL.

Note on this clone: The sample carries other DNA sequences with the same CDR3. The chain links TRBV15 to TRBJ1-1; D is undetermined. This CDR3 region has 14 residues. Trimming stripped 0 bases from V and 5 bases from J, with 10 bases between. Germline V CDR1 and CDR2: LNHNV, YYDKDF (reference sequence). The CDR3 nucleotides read TGTGCCACCAGCAGAGATCGAGGGAATACTGAAGCTTTCTTT. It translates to CATSRDRGNTEAFF.

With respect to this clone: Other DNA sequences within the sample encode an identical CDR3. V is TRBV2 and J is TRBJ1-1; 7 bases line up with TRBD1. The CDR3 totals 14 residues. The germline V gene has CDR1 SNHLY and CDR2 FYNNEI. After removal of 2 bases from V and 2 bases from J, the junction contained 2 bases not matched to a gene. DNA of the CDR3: TGTGCCAGCAGTGAACAGGGGGGCAACACTGAAGCTTTCTTT. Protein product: CASSEQGGNTEAFF.

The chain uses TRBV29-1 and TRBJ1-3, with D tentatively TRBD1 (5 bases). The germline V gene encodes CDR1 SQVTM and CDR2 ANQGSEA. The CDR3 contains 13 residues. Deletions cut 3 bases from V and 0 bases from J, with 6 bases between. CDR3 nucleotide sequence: TGCAGCGTTGAGGGGGGCTCTGGAAACACCATATATTTT. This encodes CSVEGGSGNTIYF.

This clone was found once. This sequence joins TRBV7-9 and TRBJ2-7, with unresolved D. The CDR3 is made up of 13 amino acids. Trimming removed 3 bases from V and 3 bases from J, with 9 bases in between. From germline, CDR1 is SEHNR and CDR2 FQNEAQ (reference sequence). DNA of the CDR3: TGTGCCAGCAGCTTGGACGGCCTCTACGAGCAGTACTTC. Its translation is CASSLDGLYEQYF.

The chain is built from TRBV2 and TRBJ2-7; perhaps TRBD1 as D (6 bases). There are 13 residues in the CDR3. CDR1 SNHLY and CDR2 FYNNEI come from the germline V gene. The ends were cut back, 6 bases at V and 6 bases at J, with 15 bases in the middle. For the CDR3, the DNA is TGTGCCAGCAGGGAAACAGGGAAGGGCGAGCAGTACTTC. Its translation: CASRETGKGEQYF.

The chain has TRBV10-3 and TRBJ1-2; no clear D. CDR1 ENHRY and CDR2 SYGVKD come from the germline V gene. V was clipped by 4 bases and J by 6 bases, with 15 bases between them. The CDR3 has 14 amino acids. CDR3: CAISVGWGANGYTF. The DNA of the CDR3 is TGTGCCATCAGTGTAGGATGGGGAGCCAATGGCTACACCTTC.

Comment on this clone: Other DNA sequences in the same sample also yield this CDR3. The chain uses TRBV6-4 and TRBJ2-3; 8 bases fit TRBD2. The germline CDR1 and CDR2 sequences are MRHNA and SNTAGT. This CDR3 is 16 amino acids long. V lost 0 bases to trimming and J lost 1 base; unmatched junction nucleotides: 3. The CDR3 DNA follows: TGTGCCAGCAGTGACTCCGGGGGGGCTGGCACAGATACGCAGTATTTT. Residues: CASSDSGGAGTDTQYF.